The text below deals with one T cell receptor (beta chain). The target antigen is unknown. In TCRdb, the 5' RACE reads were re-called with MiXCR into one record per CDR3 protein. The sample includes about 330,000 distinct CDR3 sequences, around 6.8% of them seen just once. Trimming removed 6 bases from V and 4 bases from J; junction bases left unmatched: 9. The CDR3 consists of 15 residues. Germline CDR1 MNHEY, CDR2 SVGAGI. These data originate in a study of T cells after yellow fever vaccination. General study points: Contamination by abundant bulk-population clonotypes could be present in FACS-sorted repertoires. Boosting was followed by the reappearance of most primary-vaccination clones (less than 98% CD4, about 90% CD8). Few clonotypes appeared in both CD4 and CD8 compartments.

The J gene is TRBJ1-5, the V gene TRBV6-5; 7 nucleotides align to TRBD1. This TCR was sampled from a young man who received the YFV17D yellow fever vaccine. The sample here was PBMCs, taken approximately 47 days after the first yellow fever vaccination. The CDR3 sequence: CASRSSRTGNQPQHF. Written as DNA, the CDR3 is TGTGCCAGCAGATCCTCCCGGACAGGTAATCAGCCCCAGCATTTT.